The clone carrying this T cell receptor (beta chain) was seen a single time. The antigen is unknown. V dropped 7 bases and J dropped 5; count of bases not matched to a gene: 6. Germline CDR1 SNHLY, CDR2 FYNNEI. This CDR3 contains 14 residues. These data originate in a study of OX40 agonist ivuxolimab in advanced cancers. Study at large: Ivuxolimab, which patients received intravenously every 2 weeks, was dosed at 0.01 to 10 mg/kg. General study findings and limits: The investigators did not determine what antigen specificity the expanded peripheral T cells had. Compared with CD4+, CD8+ T cells on average had more expanded clones.

The protocol was immunoSEQ multiplex PCR, while the TCRdb copy is restricted to in-frame clones and leaves out a portion. The data show about 73,000 clones, about nine tenths seen once. The material was CD4+ or CD8+ T cells sorted from blood, obtained in a trial of the OX40 agonist ivuxolimab. The rearrangement links TRBV2 to TRBJ1-4, with 8 bases lining up with TRBD1. This TCR was recovered from an adult with an advanced solid tumor such as melanoma, head and neck, liver or kidney cancer. In nucleotides, the CDR3 is TGTGCCAGCACGCGGACAGGGACGAATGAAAAACTGTTTTTT. Translation gives CASTRTGTNEKLFF.